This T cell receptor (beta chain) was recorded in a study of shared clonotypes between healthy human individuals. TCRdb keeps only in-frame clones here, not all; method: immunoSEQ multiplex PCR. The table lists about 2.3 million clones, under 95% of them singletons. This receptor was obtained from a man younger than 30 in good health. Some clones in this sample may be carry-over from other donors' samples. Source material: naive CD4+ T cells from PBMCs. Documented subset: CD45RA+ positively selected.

CDR3 nucleotides: TGTGCCAGTGGACAGGAAAGCACAGATACGCAGTATTTT. It specifies CASGQESTDTQYF. The chain employs TRBV2 and TRBJ2-3, with 7 positions matching TRBD1. Germline V gives CDR1 SNHLY, CDR2 FYNNEI. J was trimmed by 0 bases and V by 9 bases; bases with no gene match: 3. This CDR3 region has 13 residues.